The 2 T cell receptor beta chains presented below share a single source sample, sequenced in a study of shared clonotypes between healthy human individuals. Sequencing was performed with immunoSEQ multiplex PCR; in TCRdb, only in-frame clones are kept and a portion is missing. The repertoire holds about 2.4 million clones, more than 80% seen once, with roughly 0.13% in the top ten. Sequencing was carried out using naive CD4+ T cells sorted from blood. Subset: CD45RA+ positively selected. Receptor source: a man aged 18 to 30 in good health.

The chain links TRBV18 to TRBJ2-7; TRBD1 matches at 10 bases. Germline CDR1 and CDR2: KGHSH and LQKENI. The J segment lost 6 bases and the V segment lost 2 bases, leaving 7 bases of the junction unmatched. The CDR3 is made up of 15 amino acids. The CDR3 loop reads CASSPSGQGYSEQYF. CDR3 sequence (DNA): TGTGCCAGCTCACCATCGGGACAGGGGTACTCCGAGCAGTACTTC.

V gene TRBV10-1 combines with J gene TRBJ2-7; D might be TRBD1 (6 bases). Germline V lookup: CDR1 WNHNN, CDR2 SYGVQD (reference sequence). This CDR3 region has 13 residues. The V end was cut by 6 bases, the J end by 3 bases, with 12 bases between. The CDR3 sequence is CASSHDRNYEQYF. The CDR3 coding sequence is TGCGCCAGCAGCCACGACAGGAACTACGAGCAGTACTTC.